This is a list of T cell receptor beta chains from one sample in a study of identical twins. Using its own MiXCR run on the 5' RACE reads, TCRdb lists one record per CDR3 protein. This sample has hundreds of thousands of distinct CDR3 sequences; around a sixth occur once, and the top ten carry roughly 13%. Separately, the same data were catalogued under a study of T cells expressing NK-cell markers.

The sequencing sample was made of PBMCs. These receptors were obtained from a woman between 18 and 29 years old in good health. Both conserved end residues are part of each CDR3. D genes are given only for firm matches. The listing skips clone size in some rows; elsewhere it reads once, few, many or a size class.

15 | TRBJ1-2 | NA | few | TRBV10-3 | TGTGCCATCCTGCTGCGGAGCGGGGCGAACTATGGCTACACCTTC | CAILLRSGANYGYTF
14 | TRBJ1-5 | NA | few | TRBV20-1 | TGCAGTGCCCCCGAGGGGGGACACAATCAGCCCCAGCATTTT | CSAPEGGHNQPQHF
14 | TRBJ2-7 | NA | NA | TRBV6-5 | TGTGCCAGCAGCTATCCGGGAAGGGGAGGCGAGCAGTACTTC | CASSYPGRGGEQYF
14 | TRBJ2-3 | NA | many | TRBV20-1 | TGCAGTGCTAGTGGCTCCGACTCCACAGATACGCAGTATTTT | CSASGSDSTDTQYF
14 | TRBJ1-1 | NA | NA | TRBV9 | TGTGCCAGCAGCGAGGGACATAAAGTTGAGAGCGCTTTCTTT | CASSEGHKVESAFF
16 | TRBJ1-6 | TRBD1 | few | TRBV12-3/TRBV12-4 | TGTGCCAGCGCCGCGGGACAGAGCTCCTATAATTCACCCCTCCACTTT | CASAAGQSSYNSPLHF
14 | TRBJ2-7 | TRBD1 | few | TRBV7-9 | TGTGCCAGCAGCCCACAGGGGATCCTCAACGAGCAGTACTTC | CASSPQGILNEQYF
15 | TRBJ2-5 | NA | NA | TRBV5-1 | TGCGCCAGCAGCTTGGATCTAGCCCCACAAGAGACCCAGTACTTC | CASSLDLAPQETQYF
14 | TRBJ2-7 | TRBD2 | once | TRBV6-2/TRBV6-3 | TGTGCCAGCAGTTTACCTAGCGGGATCTACGAGCAGTACTTC | CASSLPSGIYEQYF
15 | TRBJ2-5 | TRBD1 | NA | TRBV9 | TGTGCCAGCAGCGTCGACCCGACAGGGGAAGAGACCCAGTACTTC | CASSVDPTGEETQYF
16 | TRBJ1-5 | NA | few | TRBV12-5 | TGTGCTAGTGGTCCTCTAGGAGGGGGTCGCAATCAGCCCCAGCATTTT | CASGPLGGGRNQPQHF
12 | TRBJ1-2 | NA | NA | TRBV12-3/TRBV12-4 | TGTGCCAGCAGAAAACAGGGAGACGGCTACACCTTC | CASRKQGDGYTF
13 | TRBJ1-5 | NA | many | TRBV12-3/TRBV12-4 | TGTGCCAGCAGTTTGCAGGTGGGCGAGCCCCAGCATTTT | CASSLQVGEPQHF
12 | TRBJ1-5 | TRBD1 | NA | TRBV12-3/TRBV12-4 | TGTGCCAGCACCCAGGGGGTTCAGCCCCAGCATTTT | CASTQGVQPQHF
16 | TRBJ2-5 | TRBD2 | few | TRBV10-3 | TGTGCCATCAGTGAGCGGACTAGCCCGTCTCAAGAGACCCAGTACTTC | CAISERTSPSQETQYF
13 | TRBJ2-1 | NA | many | TRBV20-1 | TGCAGTGGGGGAACAACCTCCTACAATGAGCAGTTCTTC | CSGGTTSYNEQFF
15 | TRBJ2-2 | TRBD2 | few | TRBV6-1 | TGTGCCAGCAGTGTGGGACTAGCGATCACCGGGGAGCTGTTTTTT | CASSVGLAITGELFF
14 | TRBJ2-7 | NA | once | TRBV6-2/TRBV6-3 | TGTGCCAGCAGTTACGGACTGAACCCACTCGAGCAGTACTTC | CASSYGLNPLEQYF
16 | TRBJ2-3 | NA | NA | TRBV6-5 | TGTGCCAGCAGTTACTCGATATTGATCAGCACAGATACGCAGTATTTT | CASSYSILISTDTQYF
16 | TRBJ1-5 | TRBD1 | many | TRBV12-3/TRBV12-4 | TGTGCCAGCAGTCACGCTCCCGGGACAGCCAATCAGCCCCAGCATTTT | CASSHAPGTANQPQHF
11 | TRBJ1-1 | NA | NA | TRBV19 | TGTGCCTGCAAAGGGGCCACTGAAGCTTTCTTT | CACKGATEAFF
17 | TRBJ1-1 | NA | few | TRBV18 | TGTGCCAGCTCACCACCCGGGACTACAGGGCGGAATACTGAAGCTTTCTTT | CASSPPGTTGRNTEAFF
14 | TRBJ2-7 | TRBD1 | NA | TRBV2 | TGTGCCAGCAGTGCCTCCGAGGACAGGCCCGAGCAGTACTTC | CASSASEDRPEQYF
16 | TRBJ2-3 | NA | NA | TRBV7-9 | TGTGCCAGCCCCAAGGTCCCAGCGGCCCTCACAGATACGCAGTATTTT | CASPKVPAALTDTQYF
12 | TRBJ2-5 | TRBD1 | few | TRBV2 | TGTGCCCCCAGGGGGAGACAAGAGACCCAGTACTTC | CAPRGRQETQYF
13 | TRBJ2-2 | NA | few | TRBV5-1 | TGCGCCAGCAGCTTGCGATCGTCCGGGGACCTGTTTTTT | CASSLRSSGDLFF
12 | TRBJ1-2 | NA | many | TRBV20-1 | TGCAGTGCCAGCGGGACGGTCTATGGCTACACCTTC | CSASGTVYGYTF
14 | TRBJ2-7 | NA | few | TRBV9 | TGTGCCAGCAGCCCACTTCTCTCTGGAGACGAGCAGTACTTC | CASSPLLSGDEQYF
14 | TRBJ1-3 | NA | many | TRBV12-3/TRBV12-4 | TGTGCCAGCAGTTTAGGACAGGCTGGAAACACCATATATTTT | CASSLGQAGNTIYF
14 | TRBJ2-3 | NA | few | TRBV29-1 | TGCAGCGTTGGAAGGCACCCGAGGACAGATACGCAGTATTTT | CSVGRHPRTDTQYF
16 | TRBJ2-7 | TRBD2 | NA | TRBV12-3/TRBV12-4 | TGTGCCAGCAGCTCTCGGGACTACCCGAGTTTATACGAGCAGTACTTC | CASSSRDYPSLYEQYF